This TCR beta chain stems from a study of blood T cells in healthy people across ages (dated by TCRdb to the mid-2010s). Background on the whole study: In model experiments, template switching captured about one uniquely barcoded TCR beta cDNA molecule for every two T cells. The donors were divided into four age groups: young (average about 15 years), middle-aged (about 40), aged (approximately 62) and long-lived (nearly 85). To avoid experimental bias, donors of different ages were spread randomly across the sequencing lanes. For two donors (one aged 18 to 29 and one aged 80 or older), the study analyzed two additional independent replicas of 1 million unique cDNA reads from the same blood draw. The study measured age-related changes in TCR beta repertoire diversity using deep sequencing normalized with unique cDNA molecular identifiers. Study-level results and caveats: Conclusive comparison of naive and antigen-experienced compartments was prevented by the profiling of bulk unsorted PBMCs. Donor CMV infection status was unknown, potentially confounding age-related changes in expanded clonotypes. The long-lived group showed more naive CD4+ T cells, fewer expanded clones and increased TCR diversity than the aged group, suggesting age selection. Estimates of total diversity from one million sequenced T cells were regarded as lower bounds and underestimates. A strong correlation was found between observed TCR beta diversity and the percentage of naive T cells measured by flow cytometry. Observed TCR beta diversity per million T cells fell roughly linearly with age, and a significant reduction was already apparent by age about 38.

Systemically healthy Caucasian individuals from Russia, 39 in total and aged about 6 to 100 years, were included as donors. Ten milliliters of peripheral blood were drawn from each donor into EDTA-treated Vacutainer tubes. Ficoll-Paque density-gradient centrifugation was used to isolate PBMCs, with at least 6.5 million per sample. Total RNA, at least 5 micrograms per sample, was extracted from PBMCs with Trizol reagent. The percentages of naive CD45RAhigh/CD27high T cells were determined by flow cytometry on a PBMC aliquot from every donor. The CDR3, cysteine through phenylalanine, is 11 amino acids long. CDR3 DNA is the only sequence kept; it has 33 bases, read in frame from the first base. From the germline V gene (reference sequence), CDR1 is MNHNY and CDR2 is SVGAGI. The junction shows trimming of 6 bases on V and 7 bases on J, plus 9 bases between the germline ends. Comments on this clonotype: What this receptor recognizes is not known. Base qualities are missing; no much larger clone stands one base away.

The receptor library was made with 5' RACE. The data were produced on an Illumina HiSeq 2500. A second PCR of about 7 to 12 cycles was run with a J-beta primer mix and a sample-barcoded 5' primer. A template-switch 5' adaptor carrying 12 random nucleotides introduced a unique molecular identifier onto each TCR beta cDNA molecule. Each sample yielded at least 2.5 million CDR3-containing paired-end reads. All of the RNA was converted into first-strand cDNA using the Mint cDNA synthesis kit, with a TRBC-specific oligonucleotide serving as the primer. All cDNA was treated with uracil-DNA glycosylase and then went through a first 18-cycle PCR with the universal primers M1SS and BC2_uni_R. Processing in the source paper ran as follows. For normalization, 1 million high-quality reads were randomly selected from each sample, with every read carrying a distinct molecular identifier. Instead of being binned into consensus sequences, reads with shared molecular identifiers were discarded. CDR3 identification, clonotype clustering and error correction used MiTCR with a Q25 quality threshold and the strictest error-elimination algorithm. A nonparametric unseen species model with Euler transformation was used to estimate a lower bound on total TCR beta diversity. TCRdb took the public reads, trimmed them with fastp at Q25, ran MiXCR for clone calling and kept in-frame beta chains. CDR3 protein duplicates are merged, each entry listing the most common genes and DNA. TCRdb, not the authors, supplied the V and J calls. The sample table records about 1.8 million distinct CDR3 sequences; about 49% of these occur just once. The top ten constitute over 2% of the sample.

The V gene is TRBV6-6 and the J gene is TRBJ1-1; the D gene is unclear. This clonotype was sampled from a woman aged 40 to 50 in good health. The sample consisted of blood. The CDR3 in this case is CASSKLGEAFF. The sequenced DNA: TGTGCCAGCAGCAAATTAGGTGAAGCTTTCTTT.